Presented here are 30 T cell receptor beta chains from one specimen sequenced in a study of control samples from healthy donors and cancer patients (dated by TCRdb to the early 2020s). The protocol used for the library was the immunoSEQ multiplex PCR assay. The clones in this table, taken by TCRdb from immuneACCESS, are in-frame only. Not every clone is retained; where verified, under half of the shortfall comes from an unresolved V gene, and the cause of the rest is unknown. The sample has roughly 130,000 clones on record, less than 95% of them singletons. Jointly, the top ten make up about 4% of the sample. The sequenced sample consisted of blood. The source is a man aged 25 to 40 in good health.

The V and J genes are TRBV27 and TRBJ1-5, with 7 bases identical to TRBD1. The CDR3 covers 14 residues. V dropped 5 bases and J dropped 4; count of bases not matched to a gene: 5. Per germline, CDR1 MNHEY and CDR2 SMNVEV (reference sequence). Here the CDR3 reads CASSLTGRNQPQHF. DNA of the CDR3: TGTGCCAGCAGTCTGACAGGGCGGAATCAGCCCCAGCATTTT.

The V call is TRBV20-1, the J call TRBJ2-1; 10 bases align to TRBD2. V lost 3 bases to trimming and J lost 1 base; unmatched junction nucleotides: 12. This CDR3 comprises 18 residues. Germline CDR1 reads DFQATT; CDR2 reads SNEGSKA (reference sequence). The CDR3 protein is CSASGLASGGFSYNEQFF. The CDR3 nucleotides read TGCAGTGCTAGTGGTTTGGCTAGCGGGGGATTTTCCTACAATGAGCAGTTCTTC.

The chain has TRBV15 and TRBJ2-2; D may be TRBD2 (6 bases). The germline V gene has CDR1 LNHNV and CDR2 YYDKDF (reference sequence). The CDR3 length is 18 residues. Deletions cut 1 base from V and 0 bases from J, with 15 bases between. In DNA form, the CDR3 reads TGTGCCACCAGCAGAGCGGGCTGGGGGGACGCGAACACCGGGGAGCTGTTTTTT. Amino acids: CATSRAGWGDANTGELFF.

This chain links TRBV5-1 with TRBJ1-3; 10 nucleotides agree with TRBD1. The CDR3 totals 16 residues. Germline V CDR1 and CDR2: SGHRS, YFSETQ. V was clipped by 0 bases and J by 7 bases; unmatched bases: 7. In nucleotides, the CDR3 is TGCGCCAGCAGCTTGGAGTTTGGGACAGGGGCTAACACCATATATTTT. Translation: CASSLEFGTGANTIYF.

The V and J genes are TRBV14 and TRBJ2-5; a possible D gene is TRBD1 (6 bases). Trimming took 3 bases from V and 4 from J, leaving 9 bases between them. This CDR3 has 13 residues. CDR1 is SGHDN and CDR2 is FVKESK in the germline V gene. The CDR3 DNA reads TGTGCCAGCAGCCAGTCAGGGGCAGAGACCCAGTACTTC. The encoded protein is CASSQSGAETQYF.

V usage is TRBV6-2 or TRBV6-3 and J usage is TRBJ2-7, with D perhaps assigned TRBD1 or TRBD2 (5 bases each). Germline CDR1 is MNHEY and CDR2 is SVGEGT. This CDR3 region has 13 residues. V lost 2 bases and J 3 bases, leaving 8 bases between the germline ends. The CDR3 coding sequence is TGTGCCAGCAGTTACGAGGGGCTCTACGAGCAGTACTTC. The encoded protein is CASSYEGLYEQYF.

In its sample, this clone was seen once. The chain joins TRBV6-2 or TRBV6-3 to TRBJ1-1; 8 bases are a match to TRBD1. The CDR3 loop spans 14 amino acids. V lost 2 bases, J lost 4 bases, and 3 bases stayed unmatched. Germline CDR1 reads MNHEY; CDR2 reads SVGEGT. CDR3 residues: CASSYTGGSTEAFF. CDR3 nucleotides: TGTGCCAGCAGTTACACAGGGGGGAGCACTGAAGCTTTCTTT.

DNA for the CDR3: TGTGCCAGCAGTCGATCCCAGGGACAGCCCCAGCATTTT. Translating gives CASSRSQGQPQHF. This chain joins TRBV6-6 and TRBJ1-5; maybe TRBD1 (5 bases). The CDR3 runs 13 residues. Germline assignment: CDR1 MNHNY and CDR2 SVGAGI (reference sequence). Trimming stripped 5 bases from V and 7 bases from J, with 12 bases between.

The CDR3 sequence is CASSMRGRGHNEQFF. Written as DNA, the CDR3 is TGTGCCAGTAGTATGAGGGGGCGAGGGCACAATGAGCAGTTCTTC. This sequence joins TRBV19 and TRBJ2-1; 7 bases match TRBD1. This CDR3 region has 15 residues. Trimming took 3 bases from V and 5 from J; bases not matched to a gene: 7. Germline lookup yields CDR1 LNHDA and CDR2 SQIVND (reference sequence).

The chain combines TRBV7-2 with TRBJ2-3; no firm D call. CDR1 and CDR2 (germline): SGHTA, FQGNSA. Trimming shortened V by 5 bases and J by 3 bases, and 6 bases separated the two germline ends. The CDR3 runs to 12 residues. In nucleotides, the CDR3 is TGTGCCAGCAGCCCTACAACAGATACGCAGTATTTT. It yields the protein CASSPTTDTQYF.

The CDR3: CASSPGLRGYTF. CDR3 DNA: TGTGCCAGCAGTCCAGGGCTTCGGGGCTACACCTTC. This chain links TRBV12-3 or TRBV12-4 with TRBJ1-2; D possibly corresponds to TRBD1 (5 bases). V lost 5 bases and J 8 bases, leaving 12 bases between the germline ends. The CDR3 extends over 12 amino acids.

The chain is built from TRBV6-5 and TRBJ1-6; 11 bases are a match to TRBD1. This CDR3 has 16 residues. Unmatched junction bases numbered 5, after V lost 4 bases and J lost 6 bases. The germline CDR1 and CDR2 sequences are MNHEY and SVGAGI. The CDR3 protein is CASSLSGTGGNSPLHF. Written as DNA, the CDR3 is TGTGCCAGCAGTTTATCCGGGACAGGGGGTAATTCACCCCTCCACTTT.

This chain links TRBV9 with TRBJ1-2; D might be TRBD1 (5 bases). The CDR3 is 14 residues long. Germline V CDR1 and CDR2: SGDLS, YYNGEE. Trimming removed 0 bases from V and 6 bases from J, with 12 bases in between. DNA of the CDR3: TGTGCCAGCAGCGTAGGGTCACAGGCCAATGGCTACACCTTC. Residues: CASSVGSQANGYTF.

The chain couples TRBV18 to TRBJ2-2; D is possibly TRBD1 (5 bases). The length of the CDR3 is 15 residues. V was cut by 7 bases and J by 2 bases, with 14 bases left in between. Germline V gene sequence: CDR1 KGHSH, CDR2 LQKENI. CDR3 loop: CASFTSDRNTGELFF. CDR3 in DNA: TGTGCCAGCTTTACCTCTGACAGAAACACCGGGGAGCTGTTTTTT.

This chain joins TRBV15 and TRBJ2-7; 7 positions match TRBD1. Germline V gene sequence: CDR1 LNHNV, CDR2 YYDKDF (reference sequence). The CDR3 is 16 amino acids. V shed 3 bases and J 0 bases; nucleotides not matched to a gene: 8. The DNA of the CDR3 is TGTGCCACCAGCAGGAGCGACAGGGCGAGCTCCTACGAGCAGTACTTC. It codes for CATSRSDRASSYEQYF.

The chain employs TRBV11-2 and TRBJ2-2; unclear D gene. Germline V gene data show CDR1 as SGHAT and CDR2 as FQNNGV. The CDR3 covers 13 residues. V was clipped by 1 base and J by 3 bases, with 3 bases between them. The CDR3 region has the DNA TGTGCCAGCAGCTTAGGGCACACCGGGGAGCTGTTTTTT. Translated, it gives CASSLGHTGELFF.

The V and J genes are TRBV7-2 and TRBJ1-1; 8 bases agree with TRBD1. The CDR3 runs to 14 residues. V shed 5 bases and J 3 bases; nucleotides not matched to a gene: 5. The germline V gene has CDR1 SGHTA and CDR2 FQGNSA. The CDR3 nucleotides read TGTGCCAGCAGCCCAACAGGGGGGGACACTGAAGCTTTCTTT. Amino acid sequence: CASSPTGGDTEAFF.

The CDR3 loop reads CASSYSGGSVGELFF. CDR3 in DNA: TGTGCCAGCAGTTACTCAGGGGGTTCGGTCGGGGAGCTGTTTTTT. The V gene is TRBV6-5, the J gene TRBJ2-2, with D tentatively TRBD1 (6 bases). The V end was cut by 0 bases, the J end by 7 bases, with 12 bases between. Germline V gene lookup returns CDR1 MNHEY and CDR2 SVGAGI. There are 15 residues in the CDR3.

The chain couples TRBV9 to TRBJ1-6; 9 bases are a match to TRBD1. Looked up from germline, CDR1 is SGDLS and CDR2 is YYNGEE. CDR3 length: 17 residues. After removal of 5 bases from V and 2 bases from J, the junction contained 8 bases not matched to a gene. CDR3 nucleotide sequence: TGTGCCAGCAGTTCACGACAGGGGGAAACCTATAATTCACCCCTCCACTTT. It encodes CASSSRQGETYNSPLHF.

The chain employs TRBV5-6 and TRBJ1-1, with D perhaps matching TRBD1 (5 bases). The CDR3 extends over 14 amino acids. The germline V gene encodes CDR1 SGHDT and CDR2 YYEEEE. The V end lost 6 bases, the J end lost 3 bases, and 15 bases lay between the germline ends. The CDR3 is CASTSRGKDTEAFF. CDR3 nucleotide sequence: TGTGCCAGCACCTCGAGGGGAAAAGACACTGAAGCTTTCTTT.

This clone is a singleton in its sample. The CDR3 sequence: CASSVGIYPSGNTIYF. CDR3 DNA sequence: TGTGCCAGCAGCGTAGGTATCTACCCCTCTGGAAACACCATATATTTT. This chain joins TRBV9 and TRBJ1-3; D gene ambiguous. With 0 bases removed from V and 0 bases from J, the gap between germline ends came to 10 bases. The CDR3 covers 16 residues. CDR1 and CDR2 (germline): SGDLS, YYNGEE.

The CDR3 region is CASSVTGTGNTIYF. CDR3 nucleotide sequence: TGTGCCAGTAGCGTCACAGGGACTGGAAACACCATATATTTT. The chain links TRBV19 to TRBJ1-3; weak D call: TRBD1 (6 bases). V was clipped by 6 bases and J by 2 bases, with 11 bases between them. Germline loops: CDR1 LNHDA, CDR2 SQIVND (reference sequence). This CDR3 has 14 residues.

The V and J genes are TRBV4-3 and TRBJ1-4, with a weak D call TRBD1 (5 bases). The CDR3 spans 18 residues. V was cut by 0 bases and J by 4 bases, with 18 bases left in between. CDR1 and CDR2 from the germline V gene are LGHNA and YSLEER. CDR3 protein: CASSQDWGGTTFNEKLFF. The CDR3 coding sequence is TGCGCCAGCAGCCAAGATTGGGGGGGTACGACCTTTAATGAAAAACTGTTTTTT.

J is TRBJ1-6 and V is TRBV30; D not certain. The CDR3 extends over 16 amino acids. Germline CDR1 reads GTSNPN; CDR2 reads SVGIG (reference sequence). The germline V and J ends were trimmed by 0 bases and 10 bases, with 19 bases remaining between them. The CDR3 DNA sequence: TGTGCCTGGAGTGTAGGTCTGGTACCTCTGGGATCACCCCTCCACTTT. Translating gives CAWSVGLVPLGSPLHF. The full variable domain, with the rest looked up from reference TRBV30 and TRBJ1-6, is SQTIHQWPATLVQPVGSPLSLECTVEGTSNPNLYWYRQAAGRGLQLLFYSVGIGQISSEVPQNLSASRPQDRQFILSSKKLLLSDSGFYLCAWSVGLVPLGSPLHFGNGTRLTVT.

The rearrangement joins TRBV30 to TRBJ1-4, with D uncertain. Germline CDR1 and CDR2: GTSNPN and SVGIG (reference sequence). This CDR3 is 17 amino acids long. Trimming shortened V by 1 base and J by 0 bases, and 15 bases separated the two germline ends. This CDR3 is CAWSAGNPRSTNEKLFF. The CDR3 DNA reads as TGTGCCTGGAGTGCAGGCAACCCAAGATCAACTAATGAAAAACTGTTTTTT.

This clone appeared a single time. The chain is built from TRBV6-1 and TRBJ2-1; D is perhaps TRBD1 or TRBD2 (6 bases each). V shed 5 bases and J shed 2 bases, with 13 bases lying between them. Germline assignment: CDR1 MNHNS and CDR2 SASEGT. The CDR3 length is 15 residues. The DNA for the CDR3 is TGTGCCAGCAGTCGGTCGAGGGGGGCCTACAATGAGCAGTTCTTC. Protein sequence: CASSRSRGAYNEQFF.

The chain couples TRBV7-9 to TRBJ2-5, with 8 bases matching TRBD2. Germline-derived CDR1 and CDR2 are SEHNR and FQNEAQ (reference sequence). The CDR3 has 12 residues. The J segment lost 5 bases and the V segment lost 9 bases, leaving 5 bases of the junction unmatched. In nucleotides, the CDR3 is TGTGCCAGTGGCGGGGGGTTCGAGACCCAGTACTTC. It yields the protein CASGGGFETQYF.

V gene TRBV28 combines with J gene TRBJ2-2; 7 bases line up with TRBD1. The CDR3 is made up of 14 amino acids. V dropped 2 bases and J dropped 6; count of bases not matched to a gene: 3. CDR1 and CDR2 from the germline V gene are MDHEN and SYDVKM. CDR3 bases: TGTGCCAGCAGTTTAGCAGGGGGATCCGGGGAGCTGTTTTTT. The encoded protein is CASSLAGGSGELFF.

This chain connects TRBV2 to TRBJ1-5; TRBD1 matches at 7 bases. The CDR3 is made up of 16 amino acids. Germline values: CDR1 SNHLY, CDR2 FYNNEI. With 4 bases clipped from V and 0 bases from J, the junction kept 6 bases outside the gene matches. DNA for the CDR3: TGTGCCAGCAGTGGGACAGGAGGTTATAGCAATCAGCCCCAGCATTTT. Translated: CASSGTGGYSNQPQHF.

The rearrangement links TRBV15 to TRBJ1-1, with D unresolved. Germline CDR1 and CDR2: LNHNV and YYDKDF (reference sequence). V was shortened by 3 bases and J by 6 bases, with 11 bases between the two germline ends. The CDR3 extends over 13 amino acids. The CDR3 coding sequence is TGTGCCACCAGCAGGGTCAAGAAGGCTGAAGCTTTCTTT. Its translation: CATSRVKKAEAFF.